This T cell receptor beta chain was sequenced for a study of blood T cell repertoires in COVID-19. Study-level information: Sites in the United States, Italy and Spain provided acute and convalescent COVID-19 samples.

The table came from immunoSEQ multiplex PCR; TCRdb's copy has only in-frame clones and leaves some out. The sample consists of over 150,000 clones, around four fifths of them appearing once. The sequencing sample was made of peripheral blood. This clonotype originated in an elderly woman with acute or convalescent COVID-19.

The CDR3 here is CSVEYRGGIQYF. CDR3 DNA sequence: TGCAGCGTTGAATATAGGGGTGGCATTCAGTACTTC. The chain joins TRBV29-1 to TRBJ2-4; TRBD1 might be the D (5 bases). V was cut by 2 bases and J by 9 bases, with 11 bases left in between. CDR3 length: 12 amino acids. Germline V gene sequence: CDR1 SQVTM, CDR2 ANQGSEA.